What follows are 10 T cell receptor beta chains derived from one specimen sequenced in a study of T cell repertoires in cytomegalovirus infection. Each CDR3 protein gets one entry after TCRdb re-called the reads with MiXCR. Here the sample spans about 320,000 distinct CDR3 sequences, over 7.5% being singletons. The specimen sequenced was PBMCs. The receptors were gathered from a human donor in good health (CMV status not recorded). Some clones in this sample may be carry-over from other donors' samples.

This chain links TRBV19 with TRBJ1-5; TRBD1 aligns across 10 bases. Per germline, CDR1 LNHDA and CDR2 SQIVND (reference sequence). V gave up 7 bases and J gave up 2 bases; unmatched junction bases: 8. The CDR3 runs to 16 residues. The CDR3 region is CASTQDRGPGNQPQHF. The CDR3 DNA follows: TGTGCCAGTACTCAAGACAGGGGGCCTGGCAATCAGCCCCAGCATTTT.

The sample holds many counts of this clonotype. The chain recombines TRBV9 with TRBJ2-3; unclear D gene. The germline gives CDR1 SGDLS, CDR2 YYNGEE. V lost 0 bases and J lost 0, with 8 bases in between. The CDR3 is 15 residues long. The CDR3 is CASSVALGSTDTQYF. In DNA, the CDR3 is TGTGCCAGCAGCGTAGCTCTGGGAAGCACAGATACGCAGTATTTT.

This clonotype was counted many times. The chain employs TRBV7-2 and TRBJ1-2, with D perhaps TRBD1 (5 bases). The V and J ends lost 4 bases and 4 bases respectively, with 19 bases between them. CDR3 size: 16 residues. Germline V gene sequence: CDR1 SGHTA, CDR2 FQGNSA. The CDR3 sequence: CASSSTPGRVTYGYTF. In DNA form, the CDR3 reads TGTGCCAGCAGCTCGACCCCGGGACGGGTAACCTATGGCTACACCTTC.

Comment on this clonotype: A read error may account for a junction end that differs from germline. The chain joins TRBV20-1 to TRBJ2-5, with 8 positions matching TRBD2. The CDR3 extends over 14 amino acids. From germline, CDR1 is DFQATT and CDR2 SNEGSKA (reference sequence). CDR3 sequence (DNA): TGCATTGCTAGATCAACGGGGGGGAAGGAGACCCAGTACTTC. Amino acids: CIARSTGGKETQYF.

The chain employs TRBV4-2 and TRBJ2-1; no reliable D call. This CDR3 region has 18 residues. V was clipped by 4 bases and J by 7 bases, with 26 bases between them. The germline V gene has CDR1 LGHNA and CDR2 YNFKEQ. The CDR3 region is CASSLLGPGAASRNEQFF. CDR3 nucleotide sequence: TGTGCCAGCAGCCTCCTAGGGCCTGGCGCGGCTAGTCGGAATGAGCAGTTCTTC.

This chain connects TRBV7-9 to TRBJ1-5; perhaps TRBD1 as D (6 bases). There are 15 residues in the CDR3. In germline, CDR1 is SEHNR, CDR2 FQNEAQ (reference sequence). Trimming took off 0 bases at V and 3 bases at J, with 9 bases between the two ends. This CDR3 reads CASSLAQGYNQPQHF. CDR3 DNA: TGTGCCAGCAGCTTAGCGCAGGGGTACAATCAGCCCCAGCATTTT.

This clonotype was counted many times. The chain links TRBV7-2 to TRBJ2-3; D might be TRBD1 (6 bases). This CDR3 region has 15 residues. CDR1 and CDR2 (germline): SGHTA, FQGNSA. V was trimmed by 1 base and J by 4 bases, leaving 12 bases between them. The DNA of the CDR3 is TGTGCCAGCAGCTTAGGGGGGCCACGGGCAGATACGCAGTATTTT. Amino acids: CASSLGGPRADTQYF.

The chain carries TRBV27 and TRBJ1-2, with D unresolved. Germline values: CDR1 MNHEY, CDR2 SMNVEV (reference sequence). The CDR3 is made up of 16 amino acids. V was pared by 5 bases and J by 3 bases, with 19 bases between. The CDR3 DNA sequence: TGTGCCAGCAGTCCCCGCCGCTGGCAGCCAGACTATGGCTACACCTTC. Amino acids: CASSPRRWQPDYGYTF.

This clonotype was found many times. This chain joins TRBV7-2 and TRBJ2-1, with TRBD1 as a possible D gene (6 bases). V lost 6 bases, J lost 3 bases, and 18 bases lay in between. From germline, CDR1 is SGHTA and CDR2 FQGNSA. The CDR3 runs 16 residues. This CDR3 reads CASRGQTGNNYNEQFF. In DNA, the CDR3 is TGTGCCAGCAGAGGACAAACAGGGAACAACTACAATGAGCAGTTCTTC.

The gene calls are TRBV6-2 or TRBV6-3 and TRBJ1-2; 7 bases are a match to TRBD1. The CDR3 runs 16 residues. Germline lookup yields CDR1 MNHEY and CDR2 SVGEGT. The ends lost 4 bases at V and 4 bases at J; junction bases unmatched: 12. In DNA form, the CDR3 reads TGTGCCAGCAGTTCCTCCTCCGGGACAGTGATCTATGGCTACACCTTC. This codes for CASSSSSGTVIYGYTF.